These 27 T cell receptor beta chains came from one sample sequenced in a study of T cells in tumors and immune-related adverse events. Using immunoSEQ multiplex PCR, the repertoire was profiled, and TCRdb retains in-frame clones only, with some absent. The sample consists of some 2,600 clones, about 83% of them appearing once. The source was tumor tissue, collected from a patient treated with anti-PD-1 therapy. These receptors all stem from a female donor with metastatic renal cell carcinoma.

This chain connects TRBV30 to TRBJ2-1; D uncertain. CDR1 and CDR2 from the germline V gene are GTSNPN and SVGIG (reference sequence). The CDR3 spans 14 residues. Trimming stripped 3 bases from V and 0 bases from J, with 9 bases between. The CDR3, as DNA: TGTGCCTGGAGGGGAACGAGCTCCTACAATGAGCAGTTCTTC. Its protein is CAWRGTSSYNEQFF.

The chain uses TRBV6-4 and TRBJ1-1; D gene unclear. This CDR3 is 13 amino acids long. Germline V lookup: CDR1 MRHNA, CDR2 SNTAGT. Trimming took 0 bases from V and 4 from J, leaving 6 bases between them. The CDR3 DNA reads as TGTGCCAGCAGTGACTCCAGCCTCACTGAAGCTTTCTTT. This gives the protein CASSDSSLTEAFF.

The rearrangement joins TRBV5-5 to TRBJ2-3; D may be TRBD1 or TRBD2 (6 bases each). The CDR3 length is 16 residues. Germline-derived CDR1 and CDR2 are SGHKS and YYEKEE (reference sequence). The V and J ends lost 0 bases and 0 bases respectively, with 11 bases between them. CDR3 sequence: CASSLAGARSTDTQYF. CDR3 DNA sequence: TGTGCCAGCAGCTTGGCGGGGGCGCGTAGCACAGATACGCAGTATTTT.

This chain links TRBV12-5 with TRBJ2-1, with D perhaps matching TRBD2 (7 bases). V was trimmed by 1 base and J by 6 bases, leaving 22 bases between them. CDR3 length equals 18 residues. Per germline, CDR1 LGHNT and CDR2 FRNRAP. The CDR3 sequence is CASGLGFSRGGPGNEQFF. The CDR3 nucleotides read TGTGCTAGTGGTTTGGGATTCTCGAGGGGGGGCCCAGGCAATGAGCAGTTCTTC.

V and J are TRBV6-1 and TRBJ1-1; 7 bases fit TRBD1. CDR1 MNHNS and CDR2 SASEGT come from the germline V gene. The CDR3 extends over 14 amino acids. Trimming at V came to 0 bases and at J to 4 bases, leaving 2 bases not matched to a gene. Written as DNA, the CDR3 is TGTGCCAGCAGTGAAGCCAGGGGGGGCACTGAAGCTTTCTTT. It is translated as CASSEARGGTEAFF.

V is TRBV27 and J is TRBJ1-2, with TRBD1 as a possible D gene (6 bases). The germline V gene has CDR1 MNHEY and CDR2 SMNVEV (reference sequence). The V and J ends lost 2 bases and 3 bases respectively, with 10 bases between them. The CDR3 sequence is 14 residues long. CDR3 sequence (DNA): TGTGCCAGCAGTTTACTTGGGGGCCACTATGGCTACACCTTC. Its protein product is CASSLLGGHYGYTF.

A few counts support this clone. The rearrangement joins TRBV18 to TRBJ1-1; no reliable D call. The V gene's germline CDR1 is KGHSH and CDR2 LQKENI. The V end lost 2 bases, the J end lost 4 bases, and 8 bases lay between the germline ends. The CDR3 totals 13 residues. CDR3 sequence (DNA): TGTGCCAGCTCACCAGCTTTGAGCACTGAAGCTTTCTTT. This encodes CASSPALSTEAFF.

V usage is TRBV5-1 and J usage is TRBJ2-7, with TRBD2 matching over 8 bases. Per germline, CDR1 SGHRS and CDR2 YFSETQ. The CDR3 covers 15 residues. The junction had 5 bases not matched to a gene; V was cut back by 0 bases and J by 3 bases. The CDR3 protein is CASSLAAAGGYEQYF. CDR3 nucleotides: TGCGCCAGCAGCTTGGCGGCTGCGGGGGGCTACGAGCAGTACTTC.

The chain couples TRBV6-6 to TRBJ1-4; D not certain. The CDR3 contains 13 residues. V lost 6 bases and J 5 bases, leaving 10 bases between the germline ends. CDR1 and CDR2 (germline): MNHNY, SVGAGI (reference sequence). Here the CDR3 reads CASRLTRNEKLFF. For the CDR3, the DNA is TGTGCCAGCAGACTGACTCGGAATGAAAAACTGTTTTTT.

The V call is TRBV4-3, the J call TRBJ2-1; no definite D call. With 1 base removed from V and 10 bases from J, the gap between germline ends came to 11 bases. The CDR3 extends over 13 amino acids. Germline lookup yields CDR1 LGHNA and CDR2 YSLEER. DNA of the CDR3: TGCGCCAGCAGCCAAGTCTCGGACCGAGAGCAGTTCTTC. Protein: CASSQVSDREQFF.

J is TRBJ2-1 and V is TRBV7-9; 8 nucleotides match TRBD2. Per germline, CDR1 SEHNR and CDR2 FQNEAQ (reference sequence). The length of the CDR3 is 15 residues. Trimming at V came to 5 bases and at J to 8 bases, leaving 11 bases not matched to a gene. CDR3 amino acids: CASSPTSGGGYEQFF. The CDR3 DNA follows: TGTGCCAGCAGCCCCACTAGCGGAGGAGGATATGAGCAGTTCTTC.

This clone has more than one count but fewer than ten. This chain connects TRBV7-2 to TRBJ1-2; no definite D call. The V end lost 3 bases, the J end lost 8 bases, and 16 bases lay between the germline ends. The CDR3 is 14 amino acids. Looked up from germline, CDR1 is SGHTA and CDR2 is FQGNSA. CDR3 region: CASSFGLDQVGYTF. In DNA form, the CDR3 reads TGTGCCAGCAGCTTCGGACTCGACCAGGTGGGCTACACCTTC.

The DNA for the CDR3 is TGCGCCAGCAGTGATCGGGTCCCCAGCACCGGGGAGCTGTTTTTT. Its protein product is CASSDRVPSTGELFF. V and J are TRBV10-2 and TRBJ2-2, with D unclear. The CDR3 has 15 residues. Trimming took off 3 bases at V and 4 bases at J, with 12 bases between the two ends. Germline values: CDR1 WSHSY, CDR2 SAAADI.

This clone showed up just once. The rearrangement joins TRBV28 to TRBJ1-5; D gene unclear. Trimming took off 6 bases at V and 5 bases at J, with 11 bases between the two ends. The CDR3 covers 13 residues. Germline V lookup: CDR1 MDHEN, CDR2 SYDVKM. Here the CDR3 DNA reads TGTGCCAGCAGATTGTATGGGGATCAGCCCCAGCATTTT. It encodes CASRLYGDQPQHF.

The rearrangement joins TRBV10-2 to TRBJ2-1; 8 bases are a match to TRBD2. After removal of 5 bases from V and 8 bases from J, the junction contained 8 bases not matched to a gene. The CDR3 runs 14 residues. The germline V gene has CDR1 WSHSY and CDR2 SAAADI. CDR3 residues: CASSRGGLRDEQFF. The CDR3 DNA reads TGCGCCAGCAGTCGCGGGGGGCTGAGGGATGAGCAGTTCTTC.

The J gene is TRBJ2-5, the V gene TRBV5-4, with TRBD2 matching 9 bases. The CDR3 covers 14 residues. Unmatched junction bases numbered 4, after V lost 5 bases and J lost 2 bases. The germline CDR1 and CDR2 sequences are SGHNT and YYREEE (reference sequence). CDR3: CASRSSGGQETQYF. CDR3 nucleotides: TGTGCCAGCAGGTCCAGCGGGGGGCAAGAGACCCAGTACTTC.

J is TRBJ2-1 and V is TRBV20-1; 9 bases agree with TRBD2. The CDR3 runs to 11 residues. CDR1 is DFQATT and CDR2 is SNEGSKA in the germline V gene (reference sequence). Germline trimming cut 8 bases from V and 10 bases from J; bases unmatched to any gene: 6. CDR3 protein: CSTLAGWEQFF. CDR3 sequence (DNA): TGCAGTACTCTAGCGGGGTGGGAGCAGTTCTTC.

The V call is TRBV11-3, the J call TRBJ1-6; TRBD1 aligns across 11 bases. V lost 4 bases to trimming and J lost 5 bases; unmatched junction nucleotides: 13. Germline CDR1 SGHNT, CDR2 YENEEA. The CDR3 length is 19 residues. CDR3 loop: CASSSARTGGALDNSPLHF. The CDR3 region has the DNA TGTGCCAGCAGCTCAGCAAGGACAGGGGGCGCTTTGGATAATTCACCCCTCCACTTT.

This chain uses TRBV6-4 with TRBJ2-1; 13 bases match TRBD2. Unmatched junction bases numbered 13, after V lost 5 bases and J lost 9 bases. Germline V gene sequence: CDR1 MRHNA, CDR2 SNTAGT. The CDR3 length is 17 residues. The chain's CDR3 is CASSPRGLAGEVSEQFF. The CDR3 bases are TGTGCCAGCAGTCCCCGTGGACTAGCGGGAGAGGTTAGTGAGCAGTTCTTC.

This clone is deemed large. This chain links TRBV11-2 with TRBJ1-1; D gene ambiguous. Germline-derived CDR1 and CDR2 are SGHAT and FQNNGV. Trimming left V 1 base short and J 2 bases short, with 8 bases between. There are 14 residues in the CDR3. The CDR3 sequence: CASSLVTLNTEAFF. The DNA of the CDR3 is TGTGCCAGCAGCTTAGTCACCCTAAACACTGAAGCTTTCTTT. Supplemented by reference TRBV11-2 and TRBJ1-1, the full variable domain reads EAGVAQSPRYKIIEKRQSVAFWCNPISGHATLYWYQQILGQGPKLLIQFQNNGVVDDSQLPKDRFSAERLKGVDSTLKIQPAKLEDSAVYLCASSLVTLNTEAFFGQGTRLTVV.

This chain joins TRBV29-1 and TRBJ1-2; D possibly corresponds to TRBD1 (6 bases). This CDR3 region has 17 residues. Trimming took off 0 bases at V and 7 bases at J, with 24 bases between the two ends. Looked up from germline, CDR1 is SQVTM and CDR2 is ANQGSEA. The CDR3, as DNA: TGCAGCGTTGAAGAAGTAGGAGTGGGAGCAGGGGTTCGTGGCTACACCTTC. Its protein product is CSVEEVGVGAGVRGYTF.

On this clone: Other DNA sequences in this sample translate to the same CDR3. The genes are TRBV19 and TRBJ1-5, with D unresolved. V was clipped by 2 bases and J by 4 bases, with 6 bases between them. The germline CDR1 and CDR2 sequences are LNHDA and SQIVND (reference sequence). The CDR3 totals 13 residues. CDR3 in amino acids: CASSILGNQPQHF. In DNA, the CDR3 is TGTGCCAGTAGTATATTGGGGAATCAGCCCCAGCATTTT.

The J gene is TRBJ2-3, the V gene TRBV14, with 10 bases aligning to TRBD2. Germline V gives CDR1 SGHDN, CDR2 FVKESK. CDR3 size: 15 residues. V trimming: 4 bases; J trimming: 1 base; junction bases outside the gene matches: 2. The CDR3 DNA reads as TGTGCCAGCAGCCGCCTAGCGGGGGGCACAGATACGCAGTATTTT. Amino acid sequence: CASSRLAGGTDTQYF.

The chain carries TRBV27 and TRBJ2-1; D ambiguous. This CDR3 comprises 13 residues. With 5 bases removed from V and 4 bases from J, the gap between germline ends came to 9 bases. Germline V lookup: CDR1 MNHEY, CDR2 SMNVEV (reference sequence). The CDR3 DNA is TGTGCCAGCAGTCCCAGGCGTTACAATGAGCAGTTCTTC. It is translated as CASSPRRYNEQFF.

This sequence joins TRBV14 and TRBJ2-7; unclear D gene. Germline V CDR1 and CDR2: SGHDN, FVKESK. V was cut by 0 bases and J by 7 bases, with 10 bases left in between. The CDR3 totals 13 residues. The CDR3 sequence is CASSQDIGTEQYF. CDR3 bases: TGTGCCAGCAGCCAAGACATTGGAACGGAGCAGTACTTC.

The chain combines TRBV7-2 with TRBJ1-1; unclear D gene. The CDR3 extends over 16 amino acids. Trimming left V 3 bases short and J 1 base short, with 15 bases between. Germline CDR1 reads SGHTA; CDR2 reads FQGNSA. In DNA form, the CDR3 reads TGTGCCAGCAGCTTTTTTGGTTTGAGGGCGAACACTGAAGCTTTCTTT. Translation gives CASSFFGLRANTEAFF.

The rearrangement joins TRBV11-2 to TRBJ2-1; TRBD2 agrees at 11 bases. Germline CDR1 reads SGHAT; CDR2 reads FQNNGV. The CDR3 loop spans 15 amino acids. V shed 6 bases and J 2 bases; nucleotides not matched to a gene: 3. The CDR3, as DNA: TGTGCCAGCAGTCTAGCGGGAGGCCCCTACAATGAGCAGTTCTTC. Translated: CASSLAGGPYNEQFF.